Below are 3 T cell receptor beta chains sequenced from a single sample in a study of cytomegalovirus exposure and HLA in healthy donors. The study ran its PCR with 60 Vbeta and 13 Jbeta primers. Assay: immunoSEQ multiplex PCR; the TCRdb copy retains only in-frame clones and omits some. The data show over 150,000 clones, 82% seen once. Sequenced sample: PBMCs. The receptors shown here come from a boy younger than 10 in good health and CMV-seronegative.

CDR3 nucleotides: TGTGCCAGCAGCTTGGGGCCTGGGGGGGGCTATGGCTACACCTTC. Translation: CASSLGPGGGYGYTF. V gene TRBV5-5 combines with J gene TRBJ1-2; the D gene is possibly TRBD1 (5 bases). V was shortened by 0 bases and J by 4 bases, with 13 bases between the two germline ends. Germline V gene lookup returns CDR1 SGHKS and CDR2 YYEKEE (reference sequence). The CDR3 is made up of 15 amino acids.

This clone was seen a few times. V usage is TRBV10-3 and J usage is TRBJ1-1; tentative D call: TRBD1 (6 bases). There are 15 residues in the CDR3. Germline CDR1 reads ENHRY; CDR2 reads SYGVKD. Trimming took 0 bases from V and 4 from J, leaving 12 bases between them. In nucleotides, the CDR3 is TGTGCCATCAGTGAGTCGACCCCAGGGGCCACTGAAGCTTTCTTT. Its translation is CAISESTPGATEAFF.

This clone was seen only once. The chain employs TRBV5-6 and TRBJ2-7; 10 bases fit TRBD1. The CDR3 spans 15 residues. V shed 3 bases and J 6 bases; nucleotides not matched to a gene: 9. Germline V gene data show CDR1 as SGHDT and CDR2 as YYEEEE. CDR3 nucleotide sequence: TGTGCCAGCAGCTGGATAGACAGGGGGCTGGGCGAGCAGTACTTC. Translating gives CASSWIDRGLGEQYF.